Below, 8 T cell receptor beta chains from the same sample are listed, as sequenced in a study of blood T cell repertoires in COVID-19. Data came from immunoSEQ multiplex PCR; TCRdb stores just in-frame clones and leaves some out. The sample contains 270,000 or so clones, approximately 82% of which appear only once. The sequenced sample consisted of peripheral blood. Receptors originate from a woman under 30 with acute or convalescent COVID-19.

This clone was observed a handful of times. The gene calls are TRBV7-2 and TRBJ1-2; D remains unclear. The CDR3 sequence is 17 residues long. V was cut by 2 bases and J by 0 bases, with 16 bases left in between. In germline, CDR1 is SGHTA, CDR2 FQGNSA. The CDR3 loop is CASSLFFNPKANYGYTF. The CDR3 bases are TGTGCCAGCAGCTTATTTTTTAACCCTAAAGCTAACTATGGCTACACCTTC. The whole variable domain, filled in from reference TRBV7-2 and TRBJ1-2, reads GAGVSQSPSNKVTEKGKDVELRCDPISGHTALYWYRQSLGQGLEFLIYFQGNSAPDKSGLPSDRFSAERTGGSVSTLTIQRTQQEDSAVYLCASSLFFNPKANYGYTFGSGTRLTVV.

V gene TRBV7-2 combines with J gene TRBJ1-4; 7 bases are a match to TRBD1. Germline V lookup: CDR1 SGHTA, CDR2 FQGNSA. Trimming at V came to 1 base and at J to 8 bases, leaving 4 bases not matched to a gene. This CDR3 is 14 amino acids long. The CDR3 spells CASSLGQGGEKLFF. In nucleotides, the CDR3 is TGTGCCAGCAGCTTAGGGCAGGGGGGCGAAAAACTGTTTTTT.

The chain uses TRBV27 and TRBJ2-7; TRBD2 might be the D (6 bases). Looked up from germline, CDR1 is MNHEY and CDR2 is SMNVEV (reference sequence). CDR3 length: 14 amino acids. The V end was cut by 5 bases, the J end by 4 bases, with 15 bases between. The chain's CDR3 is CASSPRTTKYEQYF. CDR3 nucleotide sequence: TGTGCCAGCAGTCCTAGGACTACTAAGTACGAGCAGTACTTC.

The chain joins TRBV2 to TRBJ1-2; no firm D call. Germline assignment: CDR1 SNHLY and CDR2 FYNNEI. This CDR3 comprises 16 residues. V gave up 1 base and J gave up 0 bases, with 12 bases separating them. In DNA form, the CDR3 reads TGTGCCAGCAGTGAAGTCGGGGTGTCAGCTAACTATGGCTACACCTTC. Translated, it gives CASSEVGVSANYGYTF.

The rearrangement uses TRBV30 and TRBJ1-3; D possibly corresponds to TRBD1 (5 bases). This CDR3 comprises 14 residues. V lost 0 bases, J lost 2 bases, and 8 bases lay in between. Germline CDR1 GTSNPN, CDR2 SVGIG (reference sequence). CDR3 bases: TGTGCCTGGAGTGTCGGGGGGGCTGGAAACACCATATATTTT. It is translated as CAWSVGGAGNTIYF.

The chain uses TRBV2 and TRBJ1-3; tentatively, D is TRBD1 (5 bases). Trimming pared 6 bases from V and 3 bases from J, leaving 12 bases between. CDR3 length: 14 amino acids. Per germline, CDR1 SNHLY and CDR2 FYNNEI. The CDR3 reads CASSPGGDGNTIYF. The CDR3 DNA follows: TGTGCCAGCAGCCCTGGGGGGGATGGAAACACCATATATTTT.

Of note for this clone: This could be a read error, since a much larger clone is one nucleotide away. The chain carries TRBV12-3 or TRBV12-4 and TRBJ1-2; unclear D gene. Trimming cost V 3 bases and J 0 bases, with 2 bases left between them. CDR3 length equals 12 residues. The CDR3 is CASSFTNYGYTF. The CDR3 DNA is TGTGCCAGCAGTTTCACTAACTATGGCTACACCTTC.

This chain joins TRBV6-2 or TRBV6-3 and TRBJ2-3; 10 bases line up with TRBD2. Losses at the gene ends were 4 bases for V and 4 bases for J; bases not matched to a gene: 8. This CDR3 region has 16 residues. CDR1 and CDR2 (germline): MNHEY, SVGEGT. The CDR3 spells CASSFGLAVTPDTQYF. CDR3 in DNA: TGTGCCAGCAGTTTCGGACTAGCGGTGACCCCAGATACGCAGTATTTT.